These 31 T cell receptor beta chains came from one sample sequenced in a study of shared clonotypes between healthy human individuals. Here immunoSEQ multiplex PCR was the method, and the copy in TCRdb shows in-frame clones only, minus some. Among 550,000 to 850,000 clones listed, around 77% were seen once. The sequenced sample consisted of memory CD4+ T cells sorted from blood. Subset defined: CD45RA-negative fraction. All receptors derive from a woman younger than 45 in good health.

The chain joins TRBV5-1 to TRBJ2-1; 7 positions match TRBD2. The ends lost 5 bases at V and 3 bases at J; junction bases unmatched: 8. Germline lookup yields CDR1 SGHRS and CDR2 YFSETQ. The CDR3 has 15 amino acids. This chain's CDR3 is CASSLTSAGYNEQFF. CDR3 nucleotide sequence: TGCGCCAGCAGTCTCACTAGCGCCGGCTACAATGAGCAGTTCTTC.

The rearrangement links TRBV28 to TRBJ2-1; 7 bases are shared with TRBD2. CDR3 size: 15 residues. Germline CDR1 MDHEN, CDR2 SYDVKM. Germline trimming cut 7 bases from V and 0 bases from J; bases unmatched to any gene: 6. The CDR3 spells CASKLAYSSYNEQFF. The CDR3 bases are TGTGCCAGCAAACTAGCGTATAGCTCCTACAATGAGCAGTTCTTC. The whole variable domain, filled in from reference TRBV28 and TRBJ2-1, reads DVKVTQSSRYLVKRTGEKVFLECVQDMDHENMFWYRQDPGLGLRLIYFSYDVKMKEKGDIPEGYSVSREKKERFSLILESASTNQTSMYLCASKLAYSSYNEQFFGPGTRLTVL.

The rearrangement links TRBV5-1 to TRBJ2-2; no reliable D call. Trimming removed 0 bases from V and 3 bases from J, with 6 bases in between. In germline, CDR1 is SGHRS, CDR2 YFSETQ. The CDR3 has 14 residues. The CDR3, as DNA: TGCGCCAGCAGCTTGGGCTACGACACCGGGGAGCTGTTTTTT. Its protein is CASSLGYDTGELFF.

The chain is built from TRBV7-8 and TRBJ2-7; 14 nucleotides line up with TRBD2. Germline CDR1 is SGHVS and CDR2 is FQNEAQ. The CDR3 covers 16 residues. V lost 5 bases to trimming and J lost 3 bases; unmatched junction nucleotides: 6. The DNA of the CDR3 is TGTGCCAGCAGCAGAAGAGGGACTAGCGGGAGCTACGAGCAGTACTTC. Its protein is CASSRRGTSGSYEQYF.

The chain combines TRBV19 with TRBJ1-4, with D unresolved. CDR1 LNHDA and CDR2 SQIVND come from the germline V gene (reference sequence). The CDR3 has 13 amino acids. Trimming removed 11 bases from V and 3 bases from J, with 13 bases in between. The CDR3 spells CAQPGCPNEKLFF. The DNA of the CDR3 is TGTGCCCAACCAGGTTGTCCTAATGAAAAACTGTTTTTT.

This clone was seen only once. CDR3 loop: CASSRTGLDGYTF. The CDR3 coding sequence is TGTGCCAGCAGTAGGACGGGACTAGATGGCTACACCTTC. The chain combines TRBV27 with TRBJ1-2; a possible D gene is TRBD1 (5 bases). Germline lookup yields CDR1 MNHEY and CDR2 SMNVEV (reference sequence). The CDR3 is made up of 13 amino acids. V was cut by 5 bases and J by 6 bases, with 13 bases left in between.

The chain employs TRBV6-1 and TRBJ1-2, with no clear D. V gave up 7 bases and J gave up 2 bases, with 8 bases separating them. CDR1 is MNHNS and CDR2 is SASEGT in the germline V gene. The CDR3 length is 12 residues. The CDR3 DNA follows: TGTGCCAGCAATAAAGTAAACTATGGCTACACCTTC. Translation gives CASNKVNYGYTF.

The CDR3 bases are TGCGCCAGCAGCTTGGAGCGGGAGTTTAATGAGCAGTTCTTC. It is translated as CASSLEREFNEQFF. The V call is TRBV5-1, the J call TRBJ2-1; 8 nucleotides align to TRBD2. Unmatched junction bases numbered 3, after V lost 0 bases and J lost 7 bases. Germline CDR1 and CDR2: SGHRS and YFSETQ. The CDR3 is 14 residues long.

This chain joins TRBV19 and TRBJ1-3; D uncertain. This CDR3 is built from 16 residues. The ends were cut back, 6 bases at V and 4 bases at J, with 19 bases in the middle. The germline CDR1 and CDR2 sequences are LNHDA and SQIVND (reference sequence). The CDR3 protein is CASRASWREAGNTIYF. DNA for the CDR3: TGTGCCAGTAGAGCGTCGTGGAGGGAGGCCGGAAACACCATATATTTT.

This sequence joins TRBV5-1 and TRBJ1-1; no clear D gene. V shed 0 bases and J shed 4 bases, with 10 bases lying between them. Germline V CDR1 and CDR2: SGHRS, YFSETQ. The CDR3 covers 14 residues. The CDR3 is CASSLGASSTEAFF. The CDR3 coding sequence is TGCGCCAGCAGCTTGGGGGCTTCTAGCACTGAAGCTTTCTTT. Variable domain in full (rest from reference TRBV5-1 and TRBJ1-1): KAGVTQTPRYLIKTRGQQVTLSCSPISGHRSVSWYQQTPGQGLQFLFEYFSETQRNKGNFPGRFSGRQFSNSRSEMNVSTLELGDSALYLCASSLGASSTEAFFGQGTRLTVV.

In the case of this clone: Other nucleotide sequences from this sample produce the same CDR3. This sequence joins TRBV5-1 and TRBJ2-5; no reliable D call. V lost 2 bases, J lost 2 bases, and 7 bases lay in between. Germline lookup yields CDR1 SGHRS and CDR2 YFSETQ. The CDR3 has 13 amino acids. The CDR3 loop reads CASSFQAQETQYF. CDR3 nucleotide sequence: TGCGCCAGCAGCTTCCAGGCTCAAGAGACCCAGTACTTC.

The chain employs TRBV4-1 and TRBJ1-1; D may be TRBD1 (5 bases). V was pared by 6 bases and J by 5 bases, with 25 bases between. The germline gives CDR1 MGHRA, CDR2 YSYEKL. CDR3 size: 17 residues. The CDR3 coding sequence is TGCGCCAGCAGAAACCCAACGGCGGGGGGATCGGGGACTGAAGCTTTCTTT. Its translation: CASRNPTAGGSGTEAFF.

The gene calls are TRBV9 and TRBJ2-1; TRBD2 might be the D (6 bases). The CDR3 extends over 15 amino acids. The germline CDR1 and CDR2 sequences are SGDLS and YYNGEE. Trimming cost V 4 bases and J 1 base, with 12 bases left between them. CDR3 DNA: TGTGCCAGCAGCACCACGGGGGAATCCTACAATGAGCAGTTCTTC. Translated: CASSTTGESYNEQFF.

Remarks on this clone: Other DNA variants within this sample encode the same CDR3. This chain joins TRBV7-2 and TRBJ2-5; TRBD1 matches 9 bases. The CDR3 is 14 amino acids. Germline CDR1 SGHTA, CDR2 FQGNSA. J gave up 5 bases and V 5 bases, and 6 bases lay outside the gene matches. CDR3 region: CASSLDRGRETQYF. The CDR3 DNA reads as TGTGCCAGCAGCCTGGACAGGGGACGGGAGACCCAGTACTTC.

In its sample, this clone was seen once. The gene calls are TRBV2 and TRBJ1-5; D not resolved. Looked up from germline, CDR1 is SNHLY and CDR2 is FYNNEI. Trimming cost V 7 bases and J 0 bases, with 16 bases left between them. This CDR3 spans 16 amino acids. The CDR3 DNA is TGTGCCAGCACCAGCGTGGATCTAAATAGCAATCAGCCCCAGCATTTT. Its translation is CASTSVDLNSNQPQHF.

The chain recombines TRBV18 with TRBJ1-1, with D possibly being TRBD1 (5 bases). V was trimmed by 6 bases and J by 2 bases, leaving 10 bases between them. Germline V gene sequence: CDR1 KGHSH, CDR2 LQKENI. The CDR3 sequence is 13 residues long. The chain's CDR3 is CASSGDGNTEAFF. The CDR3 DNA reads as TGTGCCAGCTCCGGGGACGGAAACACTGAAGCTTTCTTT.

This clone turned up a few times. The rearrangement links TRBV2 to TRBJ1-5, with D hard to call. Trimming took 5 bases from V and 0 from J, leaving 11 bases between them. From germline, CDR1 is SNHLY and CDR2 FYNNEI. The CDR3 is 15 residues long. The CDR3: CASSLTYNSNQPQHF. The DNA for the CDR3 is TGTGCCAGCAGTCTCACCTACAATAGCAATCAGCCCCAGCATTTT.

This chain links TRBV6-1 with TRBJ2-3, with D hard to call. This CDR3 spans 11 amino acids. Germline V gene sequence: CDR1 MNHNS, CDR2 SASEGT. Deletions cut 8 bases from V and 3 bases from J, with 6 bases between. The CDR3 DNA follows: TGTGCCAGCTTAAGGACAGATACGCAGTATTTT. Protein: CASLRTDTQYF.

The chain has TRBV27 and TRBJ2-5, with 9 positions matching TRBD1. CDR1 MNHEY and CDR2 SMNVEV come from the germline V gene (reference sequence). CDR3 length: 15 amino acids. V lost 6 bases to trimming and J lost 5 bases; unmatched junction nucleotides: 10. The CDR3 coding sequence is TGTGCCAGCAGCTCCTGGGGACAGGGTGGGGAGACCCAGTACTTC. Translated: CASSSWGQGGETQYF.

This chain uses TRBV7-6 with TRBJ2-5; 7 bases fit TRBD1. The V gene's germline CDR1 is SGHVS and CDR2 FNYEAQ. This CDR3 region has 15 residues. J was trimmed by 4 bases and V by 1 base; bases with no gene match: 6. Written as DNA, the CDR3 is TGTGCCAGCAGCTTAGGTCCGAACAGGGGAGAGACCCAGTACTTC. Residues: CASSLGPNRGETQYF.

This clone has only one observation. The rearrangement uses TRBV28 and TRBJ2-7; possible D gene TRBD2, 6 bases. The CDR3 length is 19 residues. Trimming stripped 4 bases from V and 0 bases from J, with 25 bases between. Germline V gene sequence: CDR1 MDHEN, CDR2 SYDVKM. The chain's CDR3 is CASSSLGGLAHLDSYEQYF. In nucleotides, the CDR3 is TGTGCCAGCAGTTCGCTTGGTGGGCTAGCGCATCTAGACTCCTACGAGCAGTACTTC.

As regards this clone: Compared with germline, one end of the junction differs, possibly owing to a read error. V and J are TRBV27 and TRBJ2-7; 11 bases map to TRBD2. Germline CDR1 is MNHEY and CDR2 is SMNVEV (reference sequence). CDR3 length: 15 residues. The CDR3 loop is CASRHLAGGSHEQYF. The CDR3 DNA sequence: TGTGCCAGCAGGCATCTAGCGGGAGGCTCCCACGAGCAGTACTTC.

The chain is built from TRBV4-1 and TRBJ2-1; the D is unclear. V lost 1 base and J lost 0, with 10 bases in between. Per germline, CDR1 MGHRA and CDR2 YSYEKL. This CDR3 contains 16 residues. CDR3 amino acids: CASSQGRPPSYNEQFF. CDR3 DNA: TGCGCCAGCAGCCAAGGTAGGCCTCCCTCCTACAATGAGCAGTTCTTC.

CDR3 nucleotide sequence: TGCGCCAGCAGCGCGTCGTCCGGGGCGACTTCCTACGAGCAGTACTTC. This sequence encodes CASSASSGATSYEQYF. The V gene is TRBV5-1, the J gene TRBJ2-7; D assignment may be TRBD1 or TRBD2 (5 bases each). This CDR3 region has 16 residues. Between the trimmed V and J ends, which lost 4 bases and 1 base, there was a span of 18 bases. Germline V gene sequence: CDR1 SGHRS, CDR2 YFSETQ.

Of note for this clone: This specimen includes other DNA sequences encoding the same CDR3. The V call is TRBV20-1, the J call TRBJ2-7; no reliable D call. This CDR3 comprises 11 residues. CDR1 DFQATT and CDR2 SNEGSKA come from the germline V gene (reference sequence). Trimming took off 5 bases at V and 0 bases at J, with 5 bases between the two ends. The CDR3 sequence is CSAPDSYEQYF. CDR3 bases: TGCAGTGCTCCCGACTCCTACGAGCAGTACTTC.

V is TRBV10-1 and J is TRBJ2-5, with 8 bases fitting TRBD2. The CDR3 runs 14 residues. CDR1 WNHNN and CDR2 SYGVQD come from the germline V gene (reference sequence). Unmatched junction bases numbered 8, after V lost 7 bases and J lost 4 bases. CDR3: CASTSGGAGETQYF. CDR3 in DNA: TGCGCCAGCACAAGCGGGGGCGCCGGAGAGACCCAGTACTTC.

The chain couples TRBV11-1 to TRBJ2-4, with D possibly being TRBD2 (6 bases). The V and J ends lost 5 bases and 6 bases respectively, with 11 bases between them. CDR3 length: 13 residues. CDR1 SGHAT and CDR2 FQDESV come from the germline V gene (reference sequence). The CDR3, as DNA: TGTGCCAGCAGCGCCGTCGGGGGAAACATTCAGTACTTC. Amino acid sequence: CASSAVGGNIQYF. The full variable domain, rest sourced from reference TRBV11-1 and TRBJ2-4, is EAEVAQSPRYKITEKSQAVAFWCDPISGHATLYWYRQILGQGPELLVQFQDESVVDDSQLPKDRFSAERLKGVDSTLKIQPAELGDSAMYLCASSAVGGNIQYFGAGTRLSVL.

This chain connects TRBV23-1 to TRBJ2-2; weak D call: TRBD2 (7 bases). TRBV23-1 is labeled an ORF, and its function is uncertain. The CDR3 extends over 16 amino acids. V was trimmed by 4 bases and J by 4 bases, leaving 16 bases between them. DNA for the CDR3: TGCGCCAGCAGTCGACCGGGGGGCAGGGCCACCGGGGAGCTGTTTTTT. Its protein is CASSRPGGRATGELFF.

The V gene is TRBV30, the J gene TRBJ2-7; unclear D gene. V was cut by 0 bases and J by 3 bases, with 6 bases left in between. The CDR3 sequence is 12 residues long. The germline gives CDR1 GTSNPN, CDR2 SVGIG (reference sequence). The CDR3 region has the DNA TGTGCCTGGAGTGTAAGTTGCTACGAGCAGTACTTC. Its protein is CAWSVSCYEQYF. Based on the CDR3 plus reference TRBV30 and TRBJ2-7, the full variable domain is SQTIHQWPATLVQPVGSPLSLECTVEGTSNPNLYWYRQAAGRGLQLLFYSVGIGQISSEVPQNLSASRPQDRQFILSSKKLLLSDSGFYLCAWSVSCYEQYFGPGTRLTVT.

The gene calls are TRBV5-1 and TRBJ2-7; possible D gene TRBD2, 6 bases. V lost 5 bases to trimming and J lost 2 bases, with 17 bases between them. Germline CDR1 is SGHRS and CDR2 is YFSETQ. The CDR3 spans 15 residues. The CDR3 sequence: CASRAGTSQTYEQYF. The CDR3 bases are TGCGCCAGCAGGGCCGGGACTTCGCAGACCTACGAGCAGTACTTC.

The rearrangement links TRBV27 to TRBJ2-7; weak D call: TRBD2 (7 bases). CDR3 length equals 19 residues. From germline, CDR1 is MNHEY and CDR2 SMNVEV (reference sequence). V was pared by 1 base and J by 0 bases, with 22 bases between. CDR3 residues: CASSLLGGGFIGRSYEQYF. CDR3 nucleotide sequence: TGTGCCAGCAGTTTATTGGGAGGGGGTTTCATAGGCCGCTCCTACGAGCAGTACTTC.